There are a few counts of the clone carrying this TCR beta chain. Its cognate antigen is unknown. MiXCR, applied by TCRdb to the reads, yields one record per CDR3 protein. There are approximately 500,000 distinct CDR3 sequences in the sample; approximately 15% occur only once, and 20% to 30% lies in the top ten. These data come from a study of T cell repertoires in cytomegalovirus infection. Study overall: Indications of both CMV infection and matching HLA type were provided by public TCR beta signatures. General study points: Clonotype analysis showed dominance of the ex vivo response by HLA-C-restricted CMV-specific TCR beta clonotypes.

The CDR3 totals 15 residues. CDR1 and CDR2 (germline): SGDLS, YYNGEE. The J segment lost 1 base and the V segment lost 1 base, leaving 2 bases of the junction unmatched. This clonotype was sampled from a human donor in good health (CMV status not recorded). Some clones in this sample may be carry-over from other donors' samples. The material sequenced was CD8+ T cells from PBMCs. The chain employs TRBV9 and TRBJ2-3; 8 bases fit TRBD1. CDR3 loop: CASSVQGAGTDTQYF. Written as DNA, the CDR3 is TGTGCCAGCAGCGTACAGGGGGCTGGCACAGATACGCAGTATTTT. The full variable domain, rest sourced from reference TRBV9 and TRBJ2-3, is DSGVTQTPKHLITATGQRVTLRCSPRSGDLSVYWYQQSLDQGLQFLIQYYNGEERAKGNILERFSAQQFPDLHSELNLSSLELGDSALYFCASSVQGAGTDTQYFGPGTRLTVL.